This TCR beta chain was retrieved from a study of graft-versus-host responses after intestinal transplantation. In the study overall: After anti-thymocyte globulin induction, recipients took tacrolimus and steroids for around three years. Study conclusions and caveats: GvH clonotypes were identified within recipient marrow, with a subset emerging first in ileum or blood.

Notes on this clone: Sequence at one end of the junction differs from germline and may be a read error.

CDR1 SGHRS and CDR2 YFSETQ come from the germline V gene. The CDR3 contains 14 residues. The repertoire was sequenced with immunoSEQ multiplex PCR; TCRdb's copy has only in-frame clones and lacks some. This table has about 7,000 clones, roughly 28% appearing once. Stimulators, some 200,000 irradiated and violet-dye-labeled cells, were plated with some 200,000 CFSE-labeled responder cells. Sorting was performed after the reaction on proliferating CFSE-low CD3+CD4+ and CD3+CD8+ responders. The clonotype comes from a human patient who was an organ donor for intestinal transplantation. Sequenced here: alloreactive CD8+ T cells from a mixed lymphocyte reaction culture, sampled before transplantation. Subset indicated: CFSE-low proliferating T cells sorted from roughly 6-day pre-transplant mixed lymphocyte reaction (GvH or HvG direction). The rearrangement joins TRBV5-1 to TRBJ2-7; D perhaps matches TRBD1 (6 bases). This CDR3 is CASSPGVGAYEQYF. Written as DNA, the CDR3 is TGTGCCAGCAGCCCAGGGGTGGGCGCCTACGAGCAGTACTTC.